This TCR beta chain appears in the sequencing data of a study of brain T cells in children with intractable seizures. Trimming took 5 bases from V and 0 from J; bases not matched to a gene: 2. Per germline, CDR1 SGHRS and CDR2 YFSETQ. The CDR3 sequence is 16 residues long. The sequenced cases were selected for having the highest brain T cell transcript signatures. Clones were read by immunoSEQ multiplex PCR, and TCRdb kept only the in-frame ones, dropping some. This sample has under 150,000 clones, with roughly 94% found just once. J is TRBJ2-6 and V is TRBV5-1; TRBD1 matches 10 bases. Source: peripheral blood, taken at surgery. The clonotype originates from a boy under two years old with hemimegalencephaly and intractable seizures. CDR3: CASSGTGDSGANVLTF. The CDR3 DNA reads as TGCGCCAGCAGTGGGACAGGGGACTCTGGGGCCAACGTCCTGACTTTC.